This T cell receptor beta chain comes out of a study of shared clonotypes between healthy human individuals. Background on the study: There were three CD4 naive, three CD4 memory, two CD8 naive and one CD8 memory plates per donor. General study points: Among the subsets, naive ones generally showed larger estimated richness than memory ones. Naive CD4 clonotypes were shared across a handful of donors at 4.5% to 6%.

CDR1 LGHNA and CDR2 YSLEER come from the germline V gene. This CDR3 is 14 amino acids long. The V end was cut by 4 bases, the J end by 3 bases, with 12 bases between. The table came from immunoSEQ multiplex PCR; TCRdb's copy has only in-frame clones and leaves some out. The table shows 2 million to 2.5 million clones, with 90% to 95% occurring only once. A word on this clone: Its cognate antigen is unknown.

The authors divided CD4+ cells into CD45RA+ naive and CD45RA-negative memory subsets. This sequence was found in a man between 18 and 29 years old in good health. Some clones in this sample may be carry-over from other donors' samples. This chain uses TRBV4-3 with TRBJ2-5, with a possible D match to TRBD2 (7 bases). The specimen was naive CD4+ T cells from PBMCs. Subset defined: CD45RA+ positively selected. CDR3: CASSLGGQEETQYF. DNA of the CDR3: TGCGCCAGCAGCCTCGGGGGGCAGGAAGAGACCCAGTACTTC.